The present TCR beta chain was sequenced within a study of radiotherapy plus CTLA-4 blockade in lung cancer. Sequencing was performed with immunoSEQ multiplex PCR; in TCRdb, only in-frame clones are kept and a portion is missing. The data hold approximately 60,000 clones, with 60% to 85% observed a single time. As concerns this clone: Its antigen is as yet unknown.

The CDR3 length is 15 residues. In germline, CDR1 is SNHLY, CDR2 FYNNEI. Trimming pared 4 bases from V and 2 bases from J, leaving 9 bases between. The study, taken as a whole, reports: Expansion of tumor-derived TCR clones was observed in blood after radiotherapy plus ipilimumab. Alongside interferon-beta, early blood T cell clone dynamics were reportedly the best predictor of response.

V is TRBV2 and J is TRBJ1-6; no reliable D call. The sequencing here drew on peripheral blood, taken from a patient treated with radiotherapy plus ipilimumab. The receptor comes from a human donor with non-small cell lung cancer who had a complete response to radiotherapy plus ipilimumab. The CDR3 DNA is TGTGCCAGCAGTGGTGGGAGCACCTATAATTCACCCCTCCACTTT. Residues: CASSGGSTYNSPLHF.